The rows below give T cell receptor beta chains drawn from one sample of a study of blood T cell repertoires in COVID-19. Assay: immunoSEQ multiplex PCR; the TCRdb copy retains only in-frame clones and omits some. The sample lists fewer than 80,000 clones; 89% were seen once. Material for sequencing was peripheral blood. All receptors come from a woman in her fifties or sixties with active COVID-19. Both conserved end residues are part of each CDR3. The order of the fields is clone size, V gene, D gene, J gene, CDR3 protein, CDR3 DNA. A D gene is named only where the DNA matches it firmly. Clone size is shown for a subset of rows, as once, few, many or a class of expanded clone.

>once|TRBV9|NA|TRBJ2-7
CASSSTGAGASEQYF
TGTGCCAGCAGCTCAACGGGGGCGGGAGCCTCCGAGCAGTACTTC
>NA|TRBV15|NA|TRBJ1-5
CATSRVGGVEPQHF
TGTGCCACCAGCAGAGTTGGGGGCGTGGAGCCCCAGCATTTT
>NA|TRBV5-1|NA|TRBJ2-2
CASRDRLNTGELFF
TGCGCCAGCAGAGACAGGCTAAACACCGGGGAGCTGTTTTTT
>once|TRBV9|NA|TRBJ2-3
CASSESPSLTDTQYF
TGTGCCAGCAGCGAGTCCCCTAGTTTGACAGATACGCAGTATTTT
>NA|TRBV5-4|TRBD2|TRBJ2-7
CASSLGLAEPYEQYF
TGTGCCAGCAGCTTGGGACTAGCGGAACCTTACGAGCAGTACTTC
>NA|TRBV2|NA|TRBJ2-7
CASTPGAYEQYF
TGTGCCAGCACTCCGGGGGCCTACGAGCAGTACTTC
>NA|TRBV15|NA|TRBJ2-3
CATSRVGVRGVGTDTQYF
TGTGCCACCAGCAGAGTGGGGGTCAGGGGCGTCGGCACAGATACGCAGTATTTT
>NA|TRBV10-3|TRBD2|TRBJ2-1
CAISESGSGSREQFF
TGTGCCATCAGTGAGTCGGGTAGCGGGAGTCGCGAGCAGTTCTTC
>NA|TRBV5-4|NA|TRBJ2-1
CASSPTGTMNNEQFF
TGTGCCAGCAGCCCCACCGGGACAATGAACAATGAGCAGTTCTTC
>NA|TRBV30|NA|TRBJ2-2
CAWSVGRHTGELFF
TGTGCCTGGAGTGTGGGCCGACACACCGGGGAGCTGTTTTTT
>once|TRBV5-1|NA|TRBJ2-5
CASSLQGGKETQYF
TGCGCCAGCAGCTTACAGGGGGGGAAAGAGACCCAGTACTTC
>NA|TRBV2|NA|TRBJ1-1
CASSATALNTEAFF
TGTGCCAGCAGCGCAACAGCTTTGAACACTGAAGCTTTCTTT
>few|TRBV15|TRBD2|TRBJ2-2
CASRTSGSGDTGELFF
TGTGCCAGTAGGACTAGCGGGAGCGGGGACACCGGGGAGCTGTTTTTT
>NA|TRBV12-3/TRBV12-4|NA|TRBJ1-4
CASSYGDLGLFF
TGTGCCAGCAGCTACGGGGACTTAGGACTGTTTTTT